These 29 T cell receptor beta chains share one sample of origin, sequenced in a study. Tregs were sorted as CD4+CD25+CD127-/low cells. MiXCR was run by TCRdb on the 5' RACE reads, yielding one entry per CDR3 protein. Here the sample spans approximately 50,000 distinct CDR3 sequences, about 26% being singletons. Sequenced sample: tumor-infiltrating Tregs sorted from the breast tumor. These receptors came from a female donor with breast cancer.

This clonotype was observed a few times. V is TRBV9 and J is TRBJ1-4; no definite D call. The V gene lost 4 bases and the J gene lost 4 bases, with 11 bases spanning the gap. The germline V gene has CDR1 SGDLS and CDR2 YYNGEE. The CDR3 runs to 14 residues. CDR3 in DNA: TGTGCCAGCAGCCCTTGGGAGAATAATGAAAAACTGTTTTTT. It translates to CASSPWENNEKLFF.

This clonotype showed up just a few times. The V gene is TRBV7-2, the J gene TRBJ1-5, with D perhaps matching TRBD1 (5 bases). The CDR3 is 15 residues long. V was pared by 1 base and J by 4 bases, with 11 bases between. The germline V gene encodes CDR1 SGHTA and CDR2 FQGNSA. This CDR3 is CASSLGTRENQPQHF. In nucleotides, the CDR3 is TGTGCCAGCAGCTTAGGTACCAGGGAAAATCAGCCCCAGCATTTT.

The chain links TRBV20-1 to TRBJ2-1; D unclear. Trimming shortened V by 5 bases and J by 0 bases, and 14 bases separated the two germline ends. The CDR3 contains 15 residues. Germline V CDR1 and CDR2: DFQATT, SNEGSKA (reference sequence). CDR3 sequence (DNA): TGCAGTGCTTTCTCTGGGCGAGACTCCTACAATGAGCAGTTCTTC. Its translation is CSAFSGRDSYNEQFF.

This clonotype was observed many times. The chain combines TRBV25-1 with TRBJ2-7; D might be TRBD1 (7 bases). The germline V gene encodes CDR1 MGHDK and CDR2 SYGVNS. The CDR3 is made up of 10 amino acids. In nucleotides, the CDR3 is TGTGGCTCGGGGGACAGCAAGCAGTACTTC. It encodes CGSGDSKQYF.

This clonotype was seen more than once but under ten times. J is TRBJ2-7 and V is TRBV25-1; D uncertain. V lost 7 bases to trimming and J lost 0 bases, with 10 bases between them. The germline V gene has CDR1 MGHDK and CDR2 SYGVNS. The CDR3 runs to 13 residues. The DNA for the CDR3 is TGTGCCAGCACCGACATAGCCTCCTACGAGCAGTACTTC. Translated, it gives CASTDIASYEQYF.

J is TRBJ1-6 and V is TRBV20-1; tentatively, D is TRBD1 (5 bases). V lost 3 bases to trimming and J lost 6 bases, with 9 bases between them. The CDR3 runs 13 residues. Germline CDR1 reads DFQATT; CDR2 reads SNEGSKA (reference sequence). The CDR3 region is CSASGDRNSPLHF. The DNA of the CDR3 is TGCAGTGCTAGTGGGGACCGTAATTCACCCCTCCACTTT.

This clonotype has a count of ten or more. The genes are TRBV7-2 and TRBJ2-5; a weak D match, TRBD2 (5 bases). The V gene's germline CDR1 is SGHTA and CDR2 FQGNSA. The CDR3 runs to 13 residues. Trimming took 3 bases from V and 3 from J, leaving 8 bases between them. The CDR3, as DNA: TGTGCCAGCAGCTTCTCGAGGGAAGAGACCCAGTACTTC. It codes for CASSFSREETQYF. The full variable domain, completed using reference TRBV7-2 and TRBJ2-5, is GAGVSQSPSNKVTEKGKDVELRCDPISGHTALYWYRQSLGQGLEFLIYFQGNSAPDKSGLPSDRFSAERTGGSVSTLTIQRTQQEDSAVYLCASSFSREETQYFGPGTRLLVL.

This clonotype was observed a few times. The chain couples TRBV28 to TRBJ2-1; D gene uncertain. Germline V gives CDR1 MDHEN, CDR2 SYDVKM. Trimming removed 6 bases from V and 8 bases from J, with 8 bases in between. This CDR3 spans 11 amino acids. This chain's CDR3 is CASRGGYEQFF. As DNA, the CDR3 is TGTGCCAGCAGAGGCGGCTATGAGCAGTTCTTC.

The chain recombines TRBV20-1 with TRBJ2-3, with 13 bases lining up with TRBD2. J was trimmed by 2 bases and V by 4 bases; bases with no gene match: 12. This CDR3 contains 18 residues. The germline V gene encodes CDR1 DFQATT and CDR2 SNEGSKA (reference sequence). The CDR3 nucleotides read TGCAGTGCTATTGCCGGACTAGCGGGAGCGGAGACCACAGATACGCAGTATTTT. Translation: CSAIAGLAGAETTDTQYF.

The sample holds one count of this clonotype. The genes are TRBV7-9 and TRBJ1-4; D gene uncertain. Germline V gives CDR1 SEHNR, CDR2 FQNEAQ (reference sequence). V lost 0 bases to trimming and J lost 7 bases, with 9 bases between them. The CDR3 sequence is 14 residues long. The CDR3 loop reads CASSLAGLAEKLFF. As DNA, the CDR3 is TGTGCCAGCAGCTTAGCAGGGCTTGCTGAAAAACTGTTTTTT.

The rearrangement links TRBV29-1 to TRBJ1-1, with D possibly being TRBD1 (6 bases). Trimming pared 6 bases from V and 0 bases from J, leaving 11 bases between. Germline assignment: CDR1 SQVTM and CDR2 ANQGSEA. This CDR3 has 13 residues. The DNA of the CDR3 is TGCAGCGTGACGGGACACCTGAACACTGAAGCTTTCTTT. Translation gives CSVTGHLNTEAFF. Looking up the rest from reference TRBV29-1 and TRBJ1-1 gives the full variable domain: SAVISQKPSRDICQRGTSLTIQCQVDSQVTMMFWYRQQPGQSLTLIATANQGSEATYESGFVIDKFPISRPNLTFSTLTVSNMSPEDSSIYLCSVTGHLNTEAFFGQGTRLTVV.

The chain uses TRBV12-3 or TRBV12-4 and TRBJ2-7, with 9 bases matching TRBD2. J lost 6 bases, V lost 1 base, and 7 bases had no gene match. This CDR3 comprises 15 residues. The CDR3 reads CASSLGLAGRFEQYF. The DNA of the CDR3 is TGTGCCAGCAGTTTAGGCCTAGCGGGAAGGTTCGAGCAGTACTTC.

The CDR3 DNA reads TGTGCCAGCAGCTCCCGGGGAGGAGAGACCCAGTACTTC. Encoded protein: CASSSRGGETQYF. The V and J genes are TRBV7-3 and TRBJ2-5; a weak D match, TRBD2 (6 bases). The CDR3 spans 13 residues. CDR1 is SGHTA, CDR2 FQGTGA, per germline. Trimming left V 4 bases short and J 4 bases short, with 10 bases between.

V is TRBV19 and J is TRBJ1-1; tentative D call: TRBD1 (5 bases). V was shortened by 6 bases and J by 2 bases, with 13 bases between the two germline ends. This CDR3 contains 14 residues. The germline CDR1 and CDR2 sequences are LNHDA and SQIVND (reference sequence). The CDR3 loop reads CASRSGGGNTEAFF. DNA of the CDR3: TGTGCCAGTAGGTCGGGGGGAGGTAACACTGAAGCTTTCTTT.

The chain uses TRBV11-2 and TRBJ1-1; no clear D. Trimming stripped 2 bases from V and 3 bases from J, with 7 bases between. CDR3 size: 13 residues. CDR1 is SGHAT and CDR2 is FQNNGV in the germline V gene. The DNA for the CDR3 is TGTGCCAGCAGCTTACCGGCATACACTGAAGCTTTCTTT. Its translation: CASSLPAYTEAFF.

With regard to this clonotype: A single base separates this from a much larger clone, so it may be a read error. This sequence joins TRBV6-5 and TRBJ2-7, with D uncertain. CDR1 and CDR2 from the germline V gene are MNHEY and SVGAGI. The CDR3 length is 14 residues. V was cut by 2 bases and J by 3 bases, with 11 bases left in between. CDR3 nucleotides: TGTGCCAGCAGTTACCCGCGGCAGCACTACGAGCAGTACTTC. Its protein product is CASSYPRQHYEQYF.

Comments on this clonotype: Relative to the germline gene, one junction end is altered; a read error may explain this. The V and J genes are TRBV5-4 and TRBJ2-3; TRBD2 matches 9 bases. This CDR3 is built from 15 residues. The germline gives CDR1 SGHNT, CDR2 YYREEE (reference sequence). CDR3 sequence: CASSPGLALTDTQDF. DNA of the CDR3: TGTGCCAGCAGCCCAGGACTAGCGCTCACAGATACGCAGGATTTT.

This clonotype was observed a few times. This chain links TRBV4-1 with TRBJ2-1; 7 nucleotides agree with TRBD2. The J segment lost 3 bases and the V segment lost 1 base, leaving 9 bases of the junction unmatched. The length of the CDR3 is 17 residues. Germline values: CDR1 MGHRA, CDR2 YSYEKL. DNA for the CDR3: TGCGCCAGCAGCCAAGTAAGAGCGGGATTGGTCTACAATGAGCAGTTCTTC. Residues: CASSQVRAGLVYNEQFF.

Regarding this clonotype: The junction departs from germline at one end; a sequencing error may be responsible. The gene calls are TRBV15 and TRBJ2-3; 7 bases are a match to TRBD2. This CDR3 is 14 amino acids long. Germline V gene data show CDR1 as LNHNV and CDR2 as YYDKDF (reference sequence). The CDR3 region is CTTSKAGSIDTQYF. In nucleotides, the CDR3 is TGTACCACCAGCAAAGCGGGATCGATAGATACGCAGTATTTT.

The sample holds a few counts of this clonotype. The CDR3 protein is CASTTRDRDGYTF. CDR3 sequence (DNA): TGTGCCAGCACCACACGGGACAGGGATGGCTACACCTTC. The chain has TRBV12-3 or TRBV12-4 and TRBJ1-2; 9 bases agree with TRBD1. Unmatched junction bases numbered 6, after V lost 7 bases and J lost 6 bases. The CDR3 length is 13 residues.

This clonotype was detected a few times. A clone one base away is much larger, so this may be a read error. V gene TRBV4-3 combines with J gene TRBJ2-1, with 10 bases aligning to TRBD1. The CDR3 runs 17 residues. Germline loops: CDR1 LGHNA, CDR2 YSLEER. With 0 bases clipped from V and 7 bases from J, the junction kept 9 bases outside the gene matches. As DNA, the CDR3 is TGCGCCAGCAGCCAAGATGCTGGGACAGGGGCCAGGAATGAGCAGTTCTTC. Protein product: CASSQDAGTGARNEQFF.

This clonotype was detected many times. V gene TRBV29-1 combines with J gene TRBJ1-2; unclear D gene. The CDR3 covers 11 residues. CDR1 and CDR2 (germline): SQVTM, ANQGSEA. The ends were cut back, 4 bases at V and 4 bases at J, with 7 bases in the middle. The CDR3, as DNA: TGCAGCGTTGTCGAAGGCTATGGCTACACCTTC. Its translation is CSVVEGYGYTF.

The sample holds many counts of this clonotype. This sequence joins TRBV20-1 and TRBJ2-7; the match to TRBD2 covers 10 bases. V lost 5 bases, J lost 5 bases, and 18 bases stayed unmatched. Germline lookup yields CDR1 DFQATT and CDR2 SNEGSKA (reference sequence). The CDR3 runs 17 residues. Written as DNA, the CDR3 is TGCAGTGCTTCCCCAATGGCGCGGCTAGCGGGAGCCCACGAGCAGTACTTC. Translating gives CSASPMARLAGAHEQYF.

The V call is TRBV5-6, the J call TRBJ2-7; a possible D gene is TRBD1 (6 bases). The germline V and J ends were trimmed by 2 bases and 2 bases, with 11 bases remaining between them. The germline gives CDR1 SGHDT, CDR2 YYEEEE. This CDR3 spans 14 amino acids. CDR3 sequence reads: CASSFTGQTYEQYF. The DNA of the CDR3 is TGTGCCAGCAGCTTTACGGGACAAACCTACGAGCAGTACTTC.

This clonotype was counted a few times. V and J are TRBV30 and TRBJ1-6; TRBD1 aligns across 8 bases. The V and J ends lost 2 bases and 5 bases, in that order; junction bases with no gene match: 2. The germline gives CDR1 GTSNPN, CDR2 SVGIG (reference sequence). The length of the CDR3 is 14 residues. Here the CDR3 DNA reads TGTGCCTGGAGTCCGACAGGGGATAATTCACCCCTCCACTTT. This gives the protein CAWSPTGDNSPLHF.

This clonotype was seen at least ten times. The gene calls are TRBV6-5 and TRBJ1-2; possible D gene TRBD1, 5 bases. Trimming pared 0 bases from V and 6 bases from J, leaving 14 bases between. There are 15 residues in the CDR3. Germline V gene lookup returns CDR1 MNHEY and CDR2 SVGAGI. The CDR3 loop reads CASSYSGGRVDGYTF. The DNA of the CDR3 is TGTGCCAGCAGTTACTCCGGGGGAAGAGTGGATGGCTACACCTTC.

The sample holds one count of this clonotype. The junction differs from germline at one of its ends, possibly a read error. This chain links TRBV9 with TRBJ2-1; possibly TRBD2 for D (5 bases). This CDR3 has 13 amino acids. The germline V gene has CDR1 SGDLS and CDR2 YYNGEE. Here the CDR3 DNA reads TGTGCCAGCAGCGTTGGGGAGTACAATGGGCAGTTCTTC. Residues: CASSVGEYNGQFF.

The chain combines TRBV18 with TRBJ1-6; 9 bases are shared with TRBD1. CDR1 is KGHSH, CDR2 LQKENI, per germline. The junction had 15 bases not matched to a gene; V was cut back by 4 bases and J by 11 bases. The CDR3 has 17 amino acids. The CDR3 DNA is TGTGCCAGCTCACACAAGGGACAGGGCCTTGAGAGGACACCCCTCCACTTT. Protein sequence: CASSHKGQGLERTPLHF.

This clonotype was counted a few times. Likely a read error: the CDR3 ends without its conserved phenylalanine or tryptophan. The chain employs TRBV4-3 and TRBJ1-2; TRBD1 matches at 7 bases. Germline-derived CDR1 and CDR2 are LGHNA and YSLEER. V was clipped by 0 bases and J by 6 bases; unmatched bases: 4. This CDR3 is 14 amino acids long. The CDR3 is CASSQETGIHGYTS. DNA of the CDR3: TGCGCCAGCAGCCAAGAGACAGGGATTCATGGCTACACCTCC.